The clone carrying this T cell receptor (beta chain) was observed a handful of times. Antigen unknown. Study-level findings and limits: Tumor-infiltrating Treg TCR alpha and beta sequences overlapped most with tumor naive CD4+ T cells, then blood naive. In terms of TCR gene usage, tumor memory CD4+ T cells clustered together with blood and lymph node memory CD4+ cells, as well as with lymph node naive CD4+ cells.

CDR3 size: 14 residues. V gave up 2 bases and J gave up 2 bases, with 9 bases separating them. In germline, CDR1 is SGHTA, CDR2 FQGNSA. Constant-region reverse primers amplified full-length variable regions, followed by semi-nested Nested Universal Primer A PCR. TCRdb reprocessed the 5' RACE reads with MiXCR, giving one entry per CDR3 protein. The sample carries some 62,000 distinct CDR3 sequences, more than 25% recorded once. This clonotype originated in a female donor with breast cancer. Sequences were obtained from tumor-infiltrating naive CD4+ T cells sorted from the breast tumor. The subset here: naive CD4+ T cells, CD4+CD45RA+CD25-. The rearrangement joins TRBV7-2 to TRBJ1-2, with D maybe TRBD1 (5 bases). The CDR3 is CASSLYAGNYGYTF. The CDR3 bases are TGTGCCAGCAGCTTATATGCAGGGAACTATGGCTACACCTTC.